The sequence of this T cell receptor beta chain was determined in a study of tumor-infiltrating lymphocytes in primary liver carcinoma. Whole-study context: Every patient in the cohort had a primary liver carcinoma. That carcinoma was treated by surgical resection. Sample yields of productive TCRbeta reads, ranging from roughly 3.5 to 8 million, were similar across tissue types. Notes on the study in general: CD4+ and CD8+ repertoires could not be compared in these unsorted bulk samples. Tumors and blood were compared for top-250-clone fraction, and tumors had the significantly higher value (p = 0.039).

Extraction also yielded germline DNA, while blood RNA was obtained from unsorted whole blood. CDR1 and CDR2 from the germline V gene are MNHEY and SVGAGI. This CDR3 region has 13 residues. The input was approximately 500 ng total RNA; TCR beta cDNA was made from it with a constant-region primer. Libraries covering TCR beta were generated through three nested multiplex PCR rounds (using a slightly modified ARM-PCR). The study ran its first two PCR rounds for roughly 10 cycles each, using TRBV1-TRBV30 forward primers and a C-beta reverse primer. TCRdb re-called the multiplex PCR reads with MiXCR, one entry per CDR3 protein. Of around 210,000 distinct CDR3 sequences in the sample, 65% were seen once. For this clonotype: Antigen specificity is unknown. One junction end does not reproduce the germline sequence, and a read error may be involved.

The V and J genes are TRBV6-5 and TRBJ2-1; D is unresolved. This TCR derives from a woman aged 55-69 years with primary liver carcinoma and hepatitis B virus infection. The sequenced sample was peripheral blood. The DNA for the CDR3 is TGTGTCAGCAGCCACGGATTAGACGGTGAGCAGTTCTTC. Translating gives CVSSHGLDGEQFF.